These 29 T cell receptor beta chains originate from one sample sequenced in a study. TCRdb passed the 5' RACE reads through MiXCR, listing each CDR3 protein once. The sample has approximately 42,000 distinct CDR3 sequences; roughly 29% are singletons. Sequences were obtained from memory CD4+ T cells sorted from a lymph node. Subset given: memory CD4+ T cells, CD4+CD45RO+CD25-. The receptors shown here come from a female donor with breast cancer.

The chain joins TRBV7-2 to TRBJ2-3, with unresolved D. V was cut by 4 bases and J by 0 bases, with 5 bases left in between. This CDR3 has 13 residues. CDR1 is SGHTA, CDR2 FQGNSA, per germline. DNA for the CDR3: TGTGCCAGCAGCTCCAGTAGCACAGATACGCAGTATTTT. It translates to CASSSSSTDTQYF.

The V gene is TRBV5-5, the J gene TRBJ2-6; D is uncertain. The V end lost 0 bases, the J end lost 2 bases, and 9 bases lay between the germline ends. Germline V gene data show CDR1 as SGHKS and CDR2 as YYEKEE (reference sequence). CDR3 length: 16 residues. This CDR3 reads CASSLVMGTGANVLTF. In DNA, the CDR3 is TGTGCCAGCAGCTTGGTGATGGGGACTGGGGCCAACGTCCTGACTTTC.

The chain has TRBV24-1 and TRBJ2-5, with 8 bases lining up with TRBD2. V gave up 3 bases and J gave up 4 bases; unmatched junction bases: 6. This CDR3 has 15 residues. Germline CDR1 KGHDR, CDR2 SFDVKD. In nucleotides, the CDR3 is TGTGCCACCAGTGATCCGACCGGGACTAGAGAGACCCAGTACTTC. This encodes CATSDPTGTRETQYF.

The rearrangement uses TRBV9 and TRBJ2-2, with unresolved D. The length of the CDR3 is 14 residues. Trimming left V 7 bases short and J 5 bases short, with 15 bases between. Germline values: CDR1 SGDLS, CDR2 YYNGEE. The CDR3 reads CASGSPVSTGELFF. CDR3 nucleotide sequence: TGTGCCAGCGGCTCCCCGGTGAGTACCGGGGAGCTGTTTTTT.

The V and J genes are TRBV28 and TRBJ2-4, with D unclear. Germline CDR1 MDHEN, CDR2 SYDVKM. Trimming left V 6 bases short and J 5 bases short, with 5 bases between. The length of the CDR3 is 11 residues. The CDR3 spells CASSLQNIQYF. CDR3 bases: TGTGCCAGCAGCCTACAAAACATTCAGTACTTC.

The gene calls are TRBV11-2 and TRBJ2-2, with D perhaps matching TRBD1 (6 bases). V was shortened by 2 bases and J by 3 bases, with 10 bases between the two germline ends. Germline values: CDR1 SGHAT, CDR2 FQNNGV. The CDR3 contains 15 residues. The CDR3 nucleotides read TGTGCCAGCAGCTTACGGACAGCCGACACCGGGGAGCTGTTTTTT. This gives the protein CASSLRTADTGELFF.

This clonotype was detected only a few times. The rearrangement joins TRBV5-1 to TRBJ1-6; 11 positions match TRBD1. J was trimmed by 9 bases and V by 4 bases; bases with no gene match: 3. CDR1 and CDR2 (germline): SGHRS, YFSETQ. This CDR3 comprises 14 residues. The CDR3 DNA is TGCGCCAGCAGCACCGGACAGGGGGCTTCACCCCTCCACTTT. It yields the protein CASSTGQGASPLHF.

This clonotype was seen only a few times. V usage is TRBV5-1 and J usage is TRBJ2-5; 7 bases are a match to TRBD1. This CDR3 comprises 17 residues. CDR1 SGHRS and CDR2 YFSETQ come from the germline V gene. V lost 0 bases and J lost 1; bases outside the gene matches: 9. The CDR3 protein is CASSLGFSTGPQETQYF. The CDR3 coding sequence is TGCGCCAGCAGCTTGGGTTTCTCGACAGGGCCCCAAGAGACCCAGTACTTC.

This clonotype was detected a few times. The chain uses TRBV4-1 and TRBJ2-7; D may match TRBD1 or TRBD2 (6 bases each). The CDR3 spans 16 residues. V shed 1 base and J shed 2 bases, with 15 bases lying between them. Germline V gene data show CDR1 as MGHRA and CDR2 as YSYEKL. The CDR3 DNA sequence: TGCGCCAGCAGCCAAGTCGCAGGGGCGGGGACCTACGAGCAGTACTTC. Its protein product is CASSQVAGAGTYEQYF.

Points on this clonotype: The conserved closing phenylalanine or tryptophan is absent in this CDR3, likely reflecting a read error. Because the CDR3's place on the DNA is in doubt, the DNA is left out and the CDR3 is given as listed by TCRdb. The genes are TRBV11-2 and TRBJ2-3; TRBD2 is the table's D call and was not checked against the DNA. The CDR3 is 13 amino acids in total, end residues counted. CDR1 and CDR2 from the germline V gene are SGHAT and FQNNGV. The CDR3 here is CASSSMYGPAEIL.

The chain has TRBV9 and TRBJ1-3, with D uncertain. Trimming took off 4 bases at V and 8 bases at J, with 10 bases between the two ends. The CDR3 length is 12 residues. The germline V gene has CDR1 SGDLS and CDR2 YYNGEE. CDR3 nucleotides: TGTGCCAGCAGCCCTCCGGCACACACCATATATTTT. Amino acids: CASSPPAHTIYF.

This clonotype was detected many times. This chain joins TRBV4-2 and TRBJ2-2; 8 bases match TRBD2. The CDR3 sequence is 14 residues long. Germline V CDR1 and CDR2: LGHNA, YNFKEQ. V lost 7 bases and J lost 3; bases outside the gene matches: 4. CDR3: CASKAGEDTGELFF. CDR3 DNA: TGTGCCAGCAAAGCGGGAGAAGACACCGGGGAGCTGTTTTTT.

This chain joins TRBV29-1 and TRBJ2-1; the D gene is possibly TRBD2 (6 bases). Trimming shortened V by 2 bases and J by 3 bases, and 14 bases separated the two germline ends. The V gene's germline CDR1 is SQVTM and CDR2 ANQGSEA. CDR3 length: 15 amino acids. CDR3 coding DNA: TGCAGCGTTGAAAGGAACCGGGGGATCTACAATGAGCAGTTCTTC. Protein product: CSVERNRGIYNEQFF.

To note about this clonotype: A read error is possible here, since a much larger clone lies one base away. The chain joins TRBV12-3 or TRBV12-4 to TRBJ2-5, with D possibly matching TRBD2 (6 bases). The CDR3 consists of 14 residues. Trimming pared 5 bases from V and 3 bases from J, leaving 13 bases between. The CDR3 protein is CASSPMTREETQYF. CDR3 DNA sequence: TGTGCCAGCAGTCCCATGACTAGGGAAGAGACCCAGTACTTC.

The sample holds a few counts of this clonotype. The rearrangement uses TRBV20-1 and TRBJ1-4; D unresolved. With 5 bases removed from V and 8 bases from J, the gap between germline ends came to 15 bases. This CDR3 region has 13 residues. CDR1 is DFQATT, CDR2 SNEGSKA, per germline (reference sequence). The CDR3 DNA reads TGCAGTGCTGTAGACCTGGGTGGAGAAAAACTGTTTTTT. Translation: CSAVDLGGEKLFF.

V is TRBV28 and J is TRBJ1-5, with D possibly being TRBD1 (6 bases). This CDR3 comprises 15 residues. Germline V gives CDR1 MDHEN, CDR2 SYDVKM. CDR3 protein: CDEQGFTRPNQPQHF. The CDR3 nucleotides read TGTGACGAACAGGGCTTTACGCGACCCAATCAGCCCCAGCATTTT.

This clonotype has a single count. CDR3 protein: CASSDRDRDYNEQFF. CDR3 nucleotide sequence: TGTGCCAGCAGTGACCGGGACAGGGACTACAATGAGCAGTTCTTC. The chain employs TRBV28 and TRBJ2-1; 9 positions match TRBD1. The germline V gene has CDR1 MDHEN and CDR2 SYDVKM. The CDR3 is made up of 15 amino acids. Unmatched junction bases numbered 5, after V lost 5 bases and J lost 3 bases.

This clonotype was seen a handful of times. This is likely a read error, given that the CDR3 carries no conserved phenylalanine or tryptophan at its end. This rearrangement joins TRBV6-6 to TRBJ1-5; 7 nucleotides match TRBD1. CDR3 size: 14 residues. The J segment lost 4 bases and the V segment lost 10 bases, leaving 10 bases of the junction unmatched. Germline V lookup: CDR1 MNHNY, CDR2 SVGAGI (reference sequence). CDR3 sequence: CATCPTGANQPQHL. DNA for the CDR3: TGTGCCACCTGCCCTACAGGGGCGAATCAGCCCCAGCATCTT.

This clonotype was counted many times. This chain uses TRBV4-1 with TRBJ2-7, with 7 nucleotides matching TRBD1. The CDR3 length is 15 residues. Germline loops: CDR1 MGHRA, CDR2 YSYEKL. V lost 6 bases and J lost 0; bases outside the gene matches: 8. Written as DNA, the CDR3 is TGCGCCAGCAGACGTGGACAGGAGAGCTCCTACGAGCAGTACTTC. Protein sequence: CASRRGQESSYEQYF.

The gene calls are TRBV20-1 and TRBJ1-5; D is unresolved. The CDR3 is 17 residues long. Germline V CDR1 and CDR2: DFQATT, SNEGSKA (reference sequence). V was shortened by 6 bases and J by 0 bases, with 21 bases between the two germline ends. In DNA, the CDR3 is TGCAGTGCCACCAAACCAAACACACCGTATAGCAATCAGCCCCAGCATTTT. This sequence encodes CSATKPNTPYSNQPQHF.

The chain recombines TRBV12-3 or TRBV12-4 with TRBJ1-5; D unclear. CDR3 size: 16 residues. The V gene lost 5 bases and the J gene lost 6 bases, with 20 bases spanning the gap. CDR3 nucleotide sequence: TGTGCCAGCAGTCCACGGGCCCGGGGTGGCGGTCAGCCCCAGCATTTT. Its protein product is CASSPRARGGGQPQHF.

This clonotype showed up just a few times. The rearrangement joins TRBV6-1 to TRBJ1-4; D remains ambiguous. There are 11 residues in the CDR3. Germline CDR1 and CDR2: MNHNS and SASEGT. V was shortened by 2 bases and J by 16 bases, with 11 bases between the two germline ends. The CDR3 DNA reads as TGTGCCAGCAGTGAATTATCAGACCCGTTTTTT. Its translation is CASSELSDPFF.

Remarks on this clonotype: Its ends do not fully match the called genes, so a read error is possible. The CDR3 sequence is CASSLTRDSYKQYF. Written as DNA, the CDR3 is TGTGCCAGCAGCTTAACCCGGGATAGCTACAAGCAGTACTTC. The J gene is TRBJ2-7, the V gene TRBV7-9; D possibly corresponds to TRBD2 (5 bases). The CDR3 consists of 14 residues. Germline V gives CDR1 SEHNR, CDR2 FQNEAQ (reference sequence).

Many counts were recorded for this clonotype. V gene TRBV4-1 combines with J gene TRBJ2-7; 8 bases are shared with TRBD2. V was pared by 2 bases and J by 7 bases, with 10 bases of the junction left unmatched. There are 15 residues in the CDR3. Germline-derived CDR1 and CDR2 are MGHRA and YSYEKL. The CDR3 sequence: CASSQHERVAGEQYF. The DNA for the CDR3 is TGCGCCAGCAGCCAACACGAAAGAGTAGCGGGGGAGCAGTACTTC.

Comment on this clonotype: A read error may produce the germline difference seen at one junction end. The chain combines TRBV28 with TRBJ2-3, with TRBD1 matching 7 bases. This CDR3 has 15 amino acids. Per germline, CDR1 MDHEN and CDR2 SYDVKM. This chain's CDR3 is CASSAGTGARDTQSF. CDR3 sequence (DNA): TGTGCCAGCAGTGCCGGAACAGGGGCCCGAGATACGCAGTCTTTT.

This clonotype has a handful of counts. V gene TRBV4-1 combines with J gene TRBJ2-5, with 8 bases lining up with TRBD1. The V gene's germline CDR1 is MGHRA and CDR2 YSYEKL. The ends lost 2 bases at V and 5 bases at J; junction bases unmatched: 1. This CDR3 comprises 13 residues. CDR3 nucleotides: TGCGCCAGCAGCCAAAGACAGGGGGAGACCCAGTACTTC. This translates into CASSQRQGETQYF.

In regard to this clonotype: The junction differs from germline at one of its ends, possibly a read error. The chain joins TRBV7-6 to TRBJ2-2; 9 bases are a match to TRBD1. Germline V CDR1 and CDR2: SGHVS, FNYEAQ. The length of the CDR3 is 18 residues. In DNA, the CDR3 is TGTGCCAGCGGCTTATTCCCGCCGGGACAGGGAACGACCGGGGAGCTGTTTTTT. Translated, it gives CASGLFPPGQGTTGELFF.

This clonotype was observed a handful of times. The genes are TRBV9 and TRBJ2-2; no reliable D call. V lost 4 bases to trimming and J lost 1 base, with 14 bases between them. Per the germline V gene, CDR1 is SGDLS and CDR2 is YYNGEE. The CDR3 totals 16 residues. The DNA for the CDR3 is TGTGCCAGCAGCCCAACCGATTACATGAACACCGGGGAGCTGTTTTTT. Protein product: CASSPTDYMNTGELFF.

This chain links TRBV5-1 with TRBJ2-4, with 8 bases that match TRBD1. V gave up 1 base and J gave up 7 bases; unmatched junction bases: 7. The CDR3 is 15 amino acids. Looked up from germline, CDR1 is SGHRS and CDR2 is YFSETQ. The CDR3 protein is CASSLFQGAGNIQYF. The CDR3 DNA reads TGCGCCAGCAGCTTGTTTCAGGGGGCGGGGAACATTCAGTACTTC.